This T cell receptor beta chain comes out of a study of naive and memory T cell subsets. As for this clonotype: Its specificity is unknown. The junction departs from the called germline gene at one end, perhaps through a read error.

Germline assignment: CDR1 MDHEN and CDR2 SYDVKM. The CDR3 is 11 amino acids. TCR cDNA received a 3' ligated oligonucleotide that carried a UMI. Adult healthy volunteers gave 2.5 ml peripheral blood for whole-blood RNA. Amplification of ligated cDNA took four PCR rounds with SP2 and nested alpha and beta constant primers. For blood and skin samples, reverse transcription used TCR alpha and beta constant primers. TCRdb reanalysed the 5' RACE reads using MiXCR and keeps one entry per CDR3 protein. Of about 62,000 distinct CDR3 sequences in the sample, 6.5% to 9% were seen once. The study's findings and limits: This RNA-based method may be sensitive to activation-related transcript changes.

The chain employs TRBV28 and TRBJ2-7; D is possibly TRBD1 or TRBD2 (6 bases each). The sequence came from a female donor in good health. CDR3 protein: CASSLYGGLDF. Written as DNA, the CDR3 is TGTGCCAGCAGTTTATACGGGGGCCTCGACTTC.